These 2 T cell receptor beta chains came from one sample sequenced in a study of T cells in narcolepsy. TCRdb's table, derived via immunoSEQ multiplex PCR, lists solely in-frame clones and lacks some. The repertoire holds around 18,000 clones, 70% to 90% seen once, with 0.6% to 0.85% in the top ten. The specimen was memory (CD45RA-) CD4+ T cells from blood. The source of these receptors is a human donor in good health.

This clone was counted a few times. V and J are TRBV19 and TRBJ1-5; 11 bases match TRBD1. The CDR3 length is 15 residues. Germline CDR1 and CDR2: LNHDA and SQIVND (reference sequence). V shed 1 base, J shed 7 bases, and the junction held 3 bases outside the gene matches. The CDR3 DNA follows: TGTGCCAGTAGTATAGGGACAGGGGGCCGACAGCCCCAGCATTTT. The encoded protein is CASSIGTGGRQPQHF.

This clone is a singleton in its sample. This chain connects TRBV11-2 to TRBJ2-3; the D gene is possibly TRBD2 (7 bases). The CDR3 sequence is 15 residues long. V was shortened by 5 bases and J by 1 base, with 13 bases between the two germline ends. Germline V gives CDR1 SGHAT, CDR2 FQNNGV. In DNA form, the CDR3 reads TGTGCCAGCAGCCCGCGGGGGCCGGGCACAGATACGCAGTATTTT. This codes for CASSPRGPGTDTQYF. Full variable domain (outside the CDR3, taken from reference TRBV11-2 and TRBJ2-3): EAGVAQSPRYKIIEKRQSVAFWCNPISGHATLYWYQQILGQGPKLLIQFQNNGVVDDSQLPKDRFSAERLKGVDSTLKIQPAKLEDSAVYLCASSPRGPGTDTQYFGPGTRLTVL.